Following are 25 T cell receptor beta chains from one sample sequenced in a study of blood T cell repertoires in COVID-19. The data were produced by immunoSEQ multiplex PCR, yet TCRdb's version contains in-frame clones alone and is incomplete. The sample yields about 200,000 clones, around nine tenths seen once. Sequencing was done on a sample of peripheral blood. These receptors were collected from a man in his 60s with acute or convalescent COVID-19.

This sequence joins TRBV29-1 and TRBJ1-1; D unresolved. From germline, CDR1 is SQVTM and CDR2 ANQGSEA. V shed 7 bases and J shed 5 bases, with 17 bases lying between them. The CDR3 extends over 13 amino acids. For the CDR3, the DNA is TGCAGCGCCGCACTCGGGGTGGGGACTGAAGCTTTCTTT. Amino acids: CSAALGVGTEAFF.

The J gene is TRBJ1-1, the V gene TRBV12-3 or TRBV12-4; 9 bases agree with TRBD1. The trim removed 6 bases at V and 11 bases at J, leaving 7 bases unmatched. The CDR3 is 12 amino acids. CDR3 in DNA: TGTGCCAGCAGGTCGACCGGGACAGGGGCTTTCTTT. Encoded protein: CASRSTGTGAFF.

The chain combines TRBV4-2 with TRBJ2-5; 8 positions agree with TRBD2. There are 14 residues in the CDR3. V lost 4 bases and J lost 5; bases outside the gene matches: 6. The germline V gene has CDR1 LGHNA and CDR2 YNFKEQ. CDR3 bases: TGTGCCAGCAGCCTCAGACTAGCGCGGGAGACCCAGTACTTC. This encodes CASSLRLARETQYF.

This chain connects TRBV7-3 to TRBJ2-1, with TRBD1 matching over 8 bases. V was pared by 5 bases and J by 7 bases, with 10 bases of the junction left unmatched. The CDR3 loop spans 15 amino acids. Germline CDR1 reads SGHTA; CDR2 reads FQGTGA. The CDR3 spells CASSQLGQGVNEQFF. CDR3 sequence (DNA): TGTGCCAGCAGCCAACTCGGACAGGGCGTAAATGAGCAGTTCTTC.

The gene calls are TRBV4-1 and TRBJ1-3, with 8 nucleotides matching TRBD1. After removal of 2 bases from V and 0 bases from J, the junction contained 6 bases not matched to a gene. The CDR3 is 17 amino acids. Germline V CDR1 and CDR2: MGHRA, YSYEKL. The CDR3 spells CASSQPLGQVSGNTIYF. CDR3 nucleotide sequence: TGCGCCAGCAGCCAACCCCTGGGACAGGTCTCTGGAAACACCATATATTTT.

The chain combines TRBV6-1 with TRBJ2-7; D unclear. The V gene lost 6 bases and the J gene lost 3 bases, with 9 bases spanning the gap. CDR3 length equals 12 residues. Germline V CDR1 and CDR2: MNHNS, SASEGT. The DNA of the CDR3 is TGTGCCAGCAGCAGAACCCTCTACGAGCAGTACTTC. Its protein is CASSRTLYEQYF.

The chain couples TRBV5-6 to TRBJ2-3, with a weak D call TRBD1 (5 bases). V was cut by 2 bases and J by 2 bases, with 9 bases left in between. The germline gives CDR1 SGHDT, CDR2 YYEEEE. This CDR3 comprises 14 residues. For the CDR3, the DNA is TGTGCCAGCAGCTTACGACAGCCCACAGATACGCAGTATTTT. Translation gives CASSLRQPTDTQYF.

This clone was detected only a few times. V usage is TRBV11-1 and J usage is TRBJ2-7, with TRBD2 as a possible D gene (6 bases). The CDR3 length is 13 residues. Germline-derived CDR1 and CDR2 are SGHAT and FQDESV (reference sequence). The V end lost 5 bases, the J end lost 2 bases, and 10 bases lay between the germline ends. As DNA, the CDR3 is TGTGCCAGCAGCCGCGGGGAGGCCTACGAGCAGTACTTC. Its protein product is CASSRGEAYEQYF.

DNA of the CDR3: TGTGCTAGTGGTTTTACGGGGGACAGCTCCTACAATGAGCAGTTCTTC. Its translation: CASGFTGDSSYNEQFF. The J gene is TRBJ2-1, the V gene TRBV12-5; tentative D call: TRBD1 (7 bases). Germline CDR1 reads LGHNT; CDR2 reads FRNRAP. The CDR3 has 16 amino acids. V dropped 3 bases and J dropped 0 bases, with 12 bases sitting between them.

The rearrangement joins TRBV2 to TRBJ2-3; D perhaps matches TRBD2 (6 bases). The ends were cut back, 8 bases at V and 4 bases at J, with 19 bases in the middle. The germline V gene has CDR1 SNHLY and CDR2 FYNNEI. The CDR3 is made up of 15 amino acids. CDR3 DNA sequence: TGTGCCAGCCGCAGGAGACTAGAAGGGGCAGATACGCAGTATTTT. It encodes CASRRRLEGADTQYF.

This chain uses TRBV18 with TRBJ2-7, with TRBD2 matching 11 bases. The CDR3 runs to 17 residues. Germline-derived CDR1 and CDR2 are KGHSH and LQKENI. Trimming cost V 6 bases and J 2 bases; bases outside gene matches: 12. CDR3 protein: CASSPPGLAEPTYEQYF. In nucleotides, the CDR3 is TGTGCCAGCTCTCCCCCGGGACTAGCGGAACCAACCTACGAGCAGTACTTC.

This sequence joins TRBV6-5 and TRBJ2-7; a weak D match, TRBD2 (5 bases). V was cut by 7 bases and J by 2 bases, with 15 bases left in between. Looked up from germline, CDR1 is MNHEY and CDR2 is SVGAGI. The CDR3 sequence is 14 residues long. DNA of the CDR3: TGTGCCAGCATCTCCGGGATTCCTCCCTACGAGCAGTACTTC. Translation gives CASISGIPPYEQYF.

CDR3 nucleotide sequence: TGTGCCAGCAGCCAAGAACCGGCAGGGCCAGCCAAAAACATTCAGTACTTC. Residues: CASSQEPAGPAKNIQYF. The chain links TRBV14 to TRBJ2-4; TRBD1 is a possible D gene (5 bases). Trimming pared 0 bases from V and 0 bases from J, leaving 12 bases between. CDR3 length: 17 amino acids. Germline V lookup: CDR1 SGHDN, CDR2 FVKESK.

The chain is built from TRBV6-2 or TRBV6-3 and TRBJ2-4; TRBD1 matches at 10 bases. In germline, CDR1 is MNHEY, CDR2 SVGEGT. The CDR3 has 15 amino acids. Trimming cost V 5 bases and J 5 bases; bases outside gene matches: 6. As DNA, the CDR3 is TGTGCCAGCAGTAGGTCGGGGACAGGGGAAAACATTCAGTACTTC. It translates to CASSRSGTGENIQYF.

This clone was picked up a small number of times. The chain recombines TRBV18 with TRBJ1-6; D perhaps matches TRBD1 (5 bases). The ends were cut back, 1 base at V and 10 bases at J, with 8 bases in the middle. Germline CDR1 KGHSH, CDR2 LQKENI. The CDR3 runs to 13 residues. CDR3 sequence reads: CASSPREGSPLHF. For the CDR3, the DNA is TGTGCCAGCTCACCACGGGAGGGGTCACCCCTCCACTTT.

This clone was seen just once. The rearrangement joins TRBV5-6 to TRBJ2-2; 7 positions agree with TRBD2. From germline, CDR1 is SGHDT and CDR2 YYEEEE. The CDR3 has 15 residues. Trimming took 4 bases from V and 6 from J; bases not matched to a gene: 9. In DNA form, the CDR3 reads TGTGCCAGCAGCCCTCCCCGGGGGGAGGCCGGGGAGCTGTTTTTT. Amino acid sequence: CASSPPRGEAGELFF.

The genes are TRBV6-1 and TRBJ1-2; D unresolved. The CDR3 runs to 14 residues. CDR1 is MNHNS and CDR2 is SASEGT in the germline V gene. V lost 7 bases to trimming and J lost 8 bases, with 20 bases between them. The CDR3 reads CASTPERQTRGYTF. CDR3 nucleotides: TGTGCCAGCACCCCGGAGCGGCAGACGCGGGGCTACACCTTC.

This clone appeared a few times. The V and J genes are TRBV11-1 and TRBJ2-7; 8 bases map to TRBD1. The CDR3 sequence is 16 residues long. Germline loops: CDR1 SGHAT, CDR2 FQDESV (reference sequence). V lost 4 bases to trimming and J lost 4 bases; unmatched junction nucleotides: 12. This CDR3 is CASSSGGTGATYEQYF. CDR3 DNA: TGTGCCAGCAGCTCAGGTGGGACAGGTGCAACTTACGAGCAGTACTTC.

J is TRBJ2-7 and V is TRBV7-3; 8 nucleotides align to TRBD1. The V gene end was trimmed by 5 bases and the J gene end by 5 bases; junction bases not matched to a gene: 5. Germline CDR1 SGHTA, CDR2 FQGTGA. There are 13 residues in the CDR3. The CDR3 reads CASSRDRGHEQYF. CDR3 sequence (DNA): TGTGCCAGCAGCCGAGACAGGGGCCACGAGCAGTACTTC. The whole variable domain, remainder taken from reference TRBV7-3 and TRBJ2-7, is GAGVSQTPSNKVTEKGKYVELRCDPISGHTALYWYRQSLGQGPEFLIYFQGTGAADDSGLPNDRFFAVRPEGSVSTLKIQRTERGDSAVYLCASSRDRGHEQYFGPGTRLTVT.

V is TRBV7-2 and J is TRBJ2-7; tentatively, D is TRBD2 (5 bases). The CDR3 is made up of 14 amino acids. Trimming took 1 base from V and 2 from J, leaving 9 bases between them. Germline V gene sequence: CDR1 SGHTA, CDR2 FQGNSA. This CDR3 is CASSLGGRTYEQYF. In DNA form, the CDR3 reads TGTGCCAGCAGCTTAGGTGGGAGAACCTACGAGCAGTACTTC.

This clone occurred once. The chain joins TRBV28 to TRBJ1-2, with 7 bases matching TRBD1. Germline V lookup: CDR1 MDHEN, CDR2 SYDVKM. Losses at the gene ends were 2 bases for V and 3 bases for J; bases not matched to a gene: 6. The CDR3 has 15 residues. In DNA form, the CDR3 reads TGTGCCAGCAGTTTAGAGGGGGCAGGGGACTATGGCTACACCTTC. It is translated as CASSLEGAGDYGYTF.

V usage is TRBV9 and J usage is TRBJ2-7, with D possibly being TRBD2 (5 bases). Germline CDR1 is SGDLS and CDR2 is YYNGEE. The CDR3 has 17 amino acids. V lost 0 bases to trimming and J lost 2 bases, with 18 bases between them. CDR3 region: CASSVGLSVASTYEQYF. In DNA, the CDR3 is TGTGCCAGCAGCGTAGGCCTTTCGGTAGCGTCGACCTACGAGCAGTACTTC.

This clone was seen a handful of times. The chain carries TRBV7-3 and TRBJ2-1; D possibly corresponds to TRBD1 (5 bases). CDR1 and CDR2 (germline): SGHTA, FQGTGA. V shed 6 bases and J shed 9 bases, with 15 bases lying between them. The CDR3 has 13 amino acids. CDR3 DNA sequence: TGTGCCAGCAGGTCGAGTGGGGCCGTTGAGCAGTTCTTC. It translates to CASRSSGAVEQFF.

This clone was observed a few times. The CDR3 nucleotides read TGTGCCAGCAGGCGGACAGGGCCCTACGAGCAGTACTTC. Amino acid sequence: CASRRTGPYEQYF. The genes are TRBV12-3 or TRBV12-4 and TRBJ2-7; 8 bases are shared with TRBD1. V dropped 6 bases and J dropped 2; count of bases not matched to a gene: 3. There are 13 residues in the CDR3.

The chain has TRBV6-1 and TRBJ2-5; weak D call: TRBD2 (6 bases). The CDR3 runs 17 residues. Germline values: CDR1 MNHNS, CDR2 SASEGT. Trimming cost V 0 bases and J 5 bases, with 19 bases left between them. The CDR3 nucleotides are TGTGCCAGCAGTGAAGCCCGAGGAGGGTTAGTGTTGGAGACCCAGTACTTC. Protein sequence: CASSEARGGLVLETQYF.